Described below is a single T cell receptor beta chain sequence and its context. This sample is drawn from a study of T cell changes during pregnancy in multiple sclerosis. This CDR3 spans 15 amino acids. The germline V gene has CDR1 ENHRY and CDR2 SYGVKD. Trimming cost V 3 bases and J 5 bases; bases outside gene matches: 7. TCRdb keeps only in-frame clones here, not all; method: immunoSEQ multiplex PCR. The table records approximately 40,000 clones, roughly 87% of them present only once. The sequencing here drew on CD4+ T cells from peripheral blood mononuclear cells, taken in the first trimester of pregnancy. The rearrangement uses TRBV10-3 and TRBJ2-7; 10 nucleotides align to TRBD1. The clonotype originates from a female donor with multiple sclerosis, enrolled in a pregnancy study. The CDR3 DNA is TGTGCCATCAGTGACCCGACAGGGGGCGTCGACGAGCAGTACTTC. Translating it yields CAISDPTGGVDEQYF.